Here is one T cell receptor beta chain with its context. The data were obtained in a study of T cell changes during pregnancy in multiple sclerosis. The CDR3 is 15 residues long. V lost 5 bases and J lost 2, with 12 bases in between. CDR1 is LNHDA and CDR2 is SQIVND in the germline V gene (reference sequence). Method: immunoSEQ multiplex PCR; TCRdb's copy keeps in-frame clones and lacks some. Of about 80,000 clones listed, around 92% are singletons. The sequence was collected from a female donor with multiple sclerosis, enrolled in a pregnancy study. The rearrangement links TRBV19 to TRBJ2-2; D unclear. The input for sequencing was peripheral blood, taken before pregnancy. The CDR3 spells CASSSVGSNTGELFF. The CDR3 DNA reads TGTGCCAGTAGTTCAGTGGGCTCAAACACCGGGGAGCTGTTTTTT.